The 17 T cell receptor beta chains below all came from one sample that was sequenced in a study of beta chain features in type 1 diabetes. Study-wide findings and caveats: There was a moderate but significant shortening of TCRB CDR3s in all four CD4+ subsets of Type 1 diabetes patients.

No cognate antigen is known for these TCRs. Expressed TCRB transcripts were sequenced because the entire RNA isolate underwent reverse transcription. The repertoire was sequenced with immunoSEQ multiplex PCR; TCRdb's copy has only in-frame clones and lacks some. The top ten hold approximately 0.5% of the sample, which has roughly 160,000 clones, 6.5% to 8.5% seen once. The sequenced sample consisted of central memory CD4+ T cells from blood. The receptors here all came from a man between 18 and 29 years old with type 1 diabetes.

This clone occurred a few times. The chain employs TRBV6-5 and TRBJ2-1; D not certain. Germline loops: CDR1 MNHEY, CDR2 SVGAGI. The V gene lost 6 bases and the J gene lost 2 bases, with 8 bases spanning the gap. This CDR3 spans 13 amino acids. CDR3 region: CASSRKPYNEQFF. DNA for the CDR3: TGTGCCAGCAGCCGAAAGCCCTACAATGAGCAGTTCTTC.

There are a few counts of this clone. The chain recombines TRBV5-1 with TRBJ2-5, with no clear D. Germline V lookup: CDR1 SGHRS, CDR2 YFSETQ. The CDR3 runs 11 residues. The V and J ends lost 7 bases and 2 bases respectively, with 6 bases between them. CDR3 nucleotide sequence: TGCGCCAGCGGGCCTCAAGAGACCCAGTACTTC. Translated: CASGPQETQYF.

This clone was detected only a few times. The J gene is TRBJ2-3, the V gene TRBV28, with TRBD2 matching 10 bases. Germline trimming cut 4 bases from V and 5 bases from J; bases unmatched to any gene: 6. CDR1 is MDHEN, CDR2 SYDVKM, per germline. The CDR3 runs to 15 residues. This CDR3 reads CASSSLAGEGDTQYF. CDR3 nucleotides: TGTGCCAGCAGTTCCCTAGCGGGAGAGGGAGATACGCAGTATTTT.

This clone was seen more than once but under ten times. This sequence joins TRBV5-4 and TRBJ1-2; 8 nucleotides match TRBD1. This CDR3 has 15 residues. V gave up 2 bases and J gave up 4 bases; unmatched junction bases: 7. Germline V gene data show CDR1 as SGHNT and CDR2 as YYREEE (reference sequence). The CDR3 spells CASSFGGQGFYGYTF. CDR3 DNA: TGTGCCAGCAGCTTCGGCGGACAGGGCTTCTATGGCTACACCTTC.

This clone was seen more than once but under ten times. CDR3 nucleotide sequence: TGTGCCAGCAGGGGGGCTTTAAGGGACACTGAAGCTTTCTTT. This encodes CASRGALRDTEAFF. This chain links TRBV6-6 with TRBJ1-1; a weak D match, TRBD1 (6 bases). Germline V CDR1 and CDR2: MNHNY, SVGAGI (reference sequence). Trimming cost V 6 bases and J 3 bases, with 14 bases left between them. CDR3 length equals 14 residues.

This clone was seen a handful of times. The J gene is TRBJ2-2, the V gene TRBV19; 7 bases are shared with TRBD2. Germline V gives CDR1 LNHDA, CDR2 SQIVND (reference sequence). V trimming: 6 bases; J trimming: 4 bases; junction bases outside the gene matches: 14. CDR3 size: 17 residues. CDR3: CASSPRAGEEGTGELFF. In DNA, the CDR3 is TGTGCCAGTAGCCCACGCGCGGGAGAAGAAGGCACCGGGGAGCTGTTTTTT. The full variable domain, its missing parts supplied by reference TRBV19 and TRBJ2-2, is DGGITQSPKYLFRKEGQNVTLSCEQNLNHDAMYWYRQDPGQGLRLIYYSQIVNDFQKGDIAEGYSVSREKKESFPLTVTSAQKNPTAFYLCASSPRAGEEGTGELFFGEGSRLTVL.

A few counts support this clone. The chain joins TRBV18 to TRBJ1-4; D possibly corresponds to TRBD1 (6 bases). Per the germline V gene, CDR1 is KGHSH and CDR2 is LQKENI. The V end was cut by 6 bases, the J end by 0 bases, with 14 bases between. The CDR3 sequence is 16 residues long. The CDR3 here is CASSQTGPATNEKLFF. The CDR3 DNA sequence: TGTGCCAGCTCCCAAACAGGGCCGGCAACTAATGAAAAACTGTTTTTT. The whole variable domain, remainder taken from reference TRBV18 and TRBJ1-4, is NAGVMQNPRHLVRRRGQEARLRCSPMKGHSHVYWYRQLPEEGLKFMVYLQKENIIDESGMPKERFSAEFPKEGPSILRIQQVVRGDSAAYFCASSQTGPATNEKLFFGSGTQLSVL.

This clone was counted many times. This rearrangement joins TRBV4-3 to TRBJ1-6; no firm D call. This CDR3 has 15 amino acids. Looked up from germline, CDR1 is LGHNA and CDR2 is YSLEER. V was clipped by 1 base and J by 8 bases, with 12 bases between them. The chain's CDR3 is CASSQGAATYSPLHF. In DNA, the CDR3 is TGCGCCAGCAGCCAAGGGGCAGCAACTTATTCACCCCTCCACTTT.

This clone was counted between two and nine times. The chain combines TRBV7-2 with TRBJ2-5; 7 bases map to TRBD1. The CDR3 sequence is 13 residues long. The germline V gene has CDR1 SGHTA and CDR2 FQGNSA. V trimming: 1 base; J trimming: 11 bases; junction bases outside the gene matches: 7. The CDR3 reads CASSLEGTDPQYF. In DNA form, the CDR3 reads TGTGCCAGCAGCTTAGAGGGGACAGATCCTCAGTACTTC.

This rearrangement joins TRBV29-1 to TRBJ2-3, with 10 bases aligning to TRBD2. CDR1 and CDR2 from the germline V gene are SQVTM and ANQGSEA. This CDR3 has 13 residues. V was pared by 6 bases and J by 9 bases, with 9 bases of the junction left unmatched. The CDR3 DNA sequence: TGCAGCGTCTGCCTAGCGGGAGTATACACGCAGTATTTT. This encodes CSVCLAGVYTQYF.

The chain recombines TRBV7-9 with TRBJ1-6; D gene uncertain. The CDR3 covers 10 residues. CDR1 and CDR2 (germline): SEHNR, FQNEAQ (reference sequence). Trimming removed 5 bases at V and 10 bases at J, with 3 bases between. The CDR3 loop is CASSPSPLHF. Written as DNA, the CDR3 is TGTGCCAGCAGCCCATCACCCCTCCACTTT.

The CDR3: CASSLPGTVVYEQYF. Here the CDR3 DNA reads TGTGCCAGCAGTTTACCCGGGACAGTTGTCTACGAGCAGTACTTC. The rearrangement uses TRBV28 and TRBJ2-5; TRBD1 agrees at 7 bases. The J call may be wrong; the DNA end is better matched by TRBJ2-7. Germline lookup yields CDR1 MDHEN and CDR2 SYDVKM. The CDR3 has 15 residues.

The V and J genes are TRBV11-2 and TRBJ1-1, with 9 nucleotides matching TRBD1. This CDR3 region has 14 residues. The V gene end was trimmed by 3 bases and the J gene end by 3 bases; junction bases not matched to a gene: 2. Germline values: CDR1 SGHAT, CDR2 FQNNGV. CDR3 region: CASSFRDRDTEAFF. For the CDR3, the DNA is TGTGCCAGCAGCTTCCGGGACAGGGACACTGAAGCTTTCTTT.

V and J are TRBV7-2 and TRBJ1-2; D may be TRBD1 (5 bases). This CDR3 is built from 14 residues. The germline V and J ends were trimmed by 7 bases and 2 bases, with 14 bases remaining between them. Germline V gene sequence: CDR1 SGHTA, CDR2 FQGNSA. CDR3 coding DNA: TGTGCCAGCACCTCTGGGGGGGGGAACTATGGCTACACCTTC. It specifies CASTSGGGNYGYTF.

V usage is TRBV13 and J usage is TRBJ2-5, with D perhaps TRBD1 (5 bases). V was cut by 5 bases and J by 2 bases, with 6 bases left in between. From germline, CDR1 is PRHDT and CDR2 FYEKMQ (reference sequence). The CDR3 is 12 residues long. Written as DNA, the CDR3 is TGTGCCAGCAGCCGGACACAAGAGACCCAGTACTTC. Its translation: CASSRTQETQYF.

A few counts support this clone. J is TRBJ2-5 and V is TRBV28, with no clear D. Trimming shortened V by 6 bases and J by 10 bases, and 15 bases separated the two germline ends. The length of the CDR3 is 12 residues. Germline CDR1 MDHEN, CDR2 SYDVKM. DNA of the CDR3: TGTGCCAGCAGCCAATCCCCGACTGGCCAGTACTTC. Translating it yields CASSQSPTGQYF.

This clone occurred a few times. J is TRBJ2-7 and V is TRBV18; D is possibly TRBD1 (6 bases). Trimming cost V 3 bases and J 0 bases, with 15 bases left between them. CDR3 length equals 16 residues. CDR1 is KGHSH, CDR2 LQKENI, per germline. The CDR3: CASSPSGRGPSYEQYF. CDR3 DNA: TGTGCCAGCTCACCTTCGGGCAGGGGCCCCTCCTACGAGCAGTACTTC.